What follows are 18 T cell receptor beta chains derived from one specimen sequenced in a study of blood T cell repertoires in COVID-19 (TCRdb year 2020). The protocol used for the library was the immunoSEQ multiplex PCR assay. Held by TCRdb, this immuneACCESS table contains in-frame sequences only and omits some clones. Under half of the omission traces to an unresolved V gene where checked; the cause of the rest is unknown. In all, the sample holds roughly 340,000 clones, and about nine tenths of those were seen once. The ten largest account for about 7% of the sample. The sequenced material came from peripheral blood. All receptors come from a woman aged 70-85 years with COVID-19, enrolled during active disease.

This chain connects TRBV2 to TRBJ1-2, with 10 bases identical to TRBD1. The CDR3 has 15 residues. V gave up 5 bases and J gave up 0 bases; unmatched junction bases: 3. In germline, CDR1 is SNHLY, CDR2 FYNNEI. The CDR3 loop reads CASSRQGATNYGYTF. The CDR3 DNA reads as TGTGCCAGCAGTCGACAGGGGGCGACTAACTATGGCTACACCTTC.

This chain links TRBV27 with TRBJ2-7, with TRBD1 matching over 9 bases. The germline CDR1 and CDR2 sequences are MNHEY and SMNVEV (reference sequence). V was clipped by 3 bases and J by 1 base; unmatched bases: 10. This CDR3 contains 17 residues. CDR3 residues: CASSLGAGTGYSYEQYF. CDR3 nucleotides: TGTGCCAGCAGTTTGGGTGCTGGGACAGGGTATTCCTACGAGCAGTACTTC.

J is TRBJ2-3 and V is TRBV2; D not resolved. The V gene lost 5 bases and the J gene lost 4 bases, with 16 bases spanning the gap. CDR1 SNHLY and CDR2 FYNNEI come from the germline V gene. This CDR3 region has 15 residues. This CDR3 is CASSTLYPNPDTQYF. CDR3 DNA: TGTGCCAGCAGTACTTTATACCCCAACCCAGATACGCAGTATTTT.

The J gene is TRBJ1-6, the V gene TRBV5-6; D uncertain. The CDR3 contains 13 residues. The ends were cut back, 0 bases at V and 8 bases at J, with 6 bases in the middle. CDR1 is SGHDT and CDR2 is YYEEEE in the germline V gene. CDR3 sequence: CASSLDIYSPLHF. Written as DNA, the CDR3 is TGTGCCAGCAGCTTGGACATTTATTCACCCCTCCACTTT.

The chain couples TRBV5-4 to TRBJ1-4, with D possibly matching TRBD1 (6 bases). CDR1 is SGHNT and CDR2 is YYREEE in the germline V gene (reference sequence). V shed 0 bases and J shed 8 bases, with 11 bases lying between them. The CDR3 totals 14 residues. Here the CDR3 DNA reads TGTGCCAGCAGCTTGGGACAGGAGAGGGAAAAACTGTTTTTT. Its protein is CASSLGQEREKLFF.

This clone has a handful of counts. CDR3 nucleotide sequence: TGTGCCAGCAGCCAAGAGCATGGGAGCTCTGGAAACACCATATATTTT. Its protein is CASSQEHGSSGNTIYF. V is TRBV4-2 and J is TRBJ1-3, with D hard to call. There are 16 residues in the CDR3. Germline V lookup: CDR1 LGHNA, CDR2 YNFKEQ. Deletions cut 0 bases from V and 0 bases from J, with 9 bases between.

V and J are TRBV6-2 or TRBV6-3 and TRBJ1-1, with no clear D. This CDR3 is 13 amino acids long. V lost 5 bases to trimming and J lost 7 bases, with 14 bases between them. Germline V gene lookup returns CDR1 MNHEY and CDR2 SVGEGT. The CDR3 DNA reads as TGTGCCAGCAGTGGACTGATCCCCAGTGAAGCTTTCTTT. Its protein product is CASSGLIPSEAFF.

This rearrangement joins TRBV18 to TRBJ1-2; a weak D match, TRBD1 (6 bases). CDR3 size: 13 residues. Germline V gene data show CDR1 as KGHSH and CDR2 as LQKENI. V dropped 3 bases and J dropped 9 bases, with 14 bases sitting between them. In DNA, the CDR3 is TGTGCCAGCTCACCCCCTGGGCAGGGGCGCTACACCTTC. Translating gives CASSPPGQGRYTF.

The chain recombines TRBV12-5 with TRBJ1-4; 9 bases line up with TRBD1. Germline V lookup: CDR1 LGHNT, CDR2 FRNRAP. The CDR3 is made up of 21 amino acids. V was pared by 0 bases and J by 3 bases, with 17 bases of the junction left unmatched. The CDR3 DNA is TGTGCTAGTGGTTTGGTACGGGGAGGACAGGGGTATCATTTGGCTAATGAAAAACTGTTTTTT. Translating gives CASGLVRGGQGYHLANEKLFF.

The chain has TRBV5-1 and TRBJ1-2; the D gene is possibly TRBD1 (5 bases). The CDR3 consists of 16 residues. Germline V gene data show CDR1 as SGHRS and CDR2 as YFSETQ. Between the trimmed V and J ends, which lost 4 bases and 4 bases, there was a span of 20 bases. CDR3 DNA sequence: TGCGCCAGCAGCGCCGATTGGACACCGGCTCGCTATGGCTACACCTTC. This translates into CASSADWTPARYGYTF.

V usage is TRBV27 and J usage is TRBJ2-3; possible D gene TRBD1, 5 bases. CDR1 is MNHEY, CDR2 SMNVEV, per germline (reference sequence). This CDR3 is 15 amino acids long. Trimming stripped 1 base from V and 5 bases from J, with 13 bases between. CDR3: CASSLFPRVRDTQYF. Written as DNA, the CDR3 is TGTGCCAGCAGTTTATTTCCCAGGGTGAGAGATACGCAGTATTTT.

This chain uses TRBV18 with TRBJ2-3, with 7 bases matching TRBD1. Germline V gene data show CDR1 as KGHSH and CDR2 as LQKENI. The J segment lost 1 base and the V segment lost 5 bases, leaving 9 bases of the junction unmatched. The CDR3 is 16 residues long. CDR3: CASSAETGVGTDTQYF. The CDR3 DNA reads TGTGCCAGCTCAGCGGAAACAGGGGTTGGCACAGATACGCAGTATTTT.

The J gene is TRBJ2-7, the V gene TRBV7-9; the D gene is possibly TRBD1 (7 bases). Trimming took 1 base from V and 2 from J, leaving 9 bases between them. Germline CDR1 is SEHNR and CDR2 is FQNEAQ (reference sequence). The CDR3 consists of 14 residues. The CDR3 coding sequence is TGTGCCAGCAGCTTAGGCGGGACAGCCTACGAGCAGTACTTC. It translates to CASSLGGTAYEQYF.

This chain links TRBV4-2 with TRBJ2-7; D is undetermined. V lost 0 bases and J lost 3, with 6 bases in between. This CDR3 contains 13 residues. The germline CDR1 and CDR2 sequences are LGHNA and YNFKEQ. The CDR3 nucleotides read TGTGCCAGCAGCCAAGATTACAACTACGAGCAGTACTTC. Its translation is CASSQDYNYEQYF.

This sequence joins TRBV24-1 and TRBJ1-5, with D possibly TRBD1 on 5 matching bases. The CDR3 contains 13 residues. The V end was cut by 4 bases, the J end by 7 bases, with 10 bases between. CDR1 and CDR2 (germline): KGHDR, SFDVKD. CDR3 sequence reads: CATSEGGRQPQHF. CDR3 DNA: TGTGCCACCAGTGAGGGGGGGAGGCAGCCCCAGCATTTT.

V gene TRBV18 combines with J gene TRBJ2-5; 10 positions match TRBD1. The CDR3 is made up of 17 amino acids. Germline V CDR1 and CDR2: KGHSH, LQKENI. With 4 bases clipped from V and 3 bases from J, the junction kept 11 bases outside the gene matches. The CDR3 sequence is CASSQGVPGTGEETQYF. The DNA for the CDR3 is TGTGCCAGCTCACAAGGGGTTCCCGGGACAGGGGAAGAGACCCAGTACTTC.

The chain links TRBV3-1 (or the pseudogene TRBV3-2) to TRBJ1-2, with unresolved D. CDR3 length equals 17 residues. Deletions cut 4 bases from V and 1 base from J, with 19 bases between. Germline-derived CDR1 and CDR2 are LGHDT and YNNKEL (reference sequence). The CDR3 reads CASSPSDGREDNYGYTF. CDR3 sequence (DNA): TGTGCCAGCAGCCCCTCAGACGGGAGGGAGGATAACTATGGCTACACCTTC.

The gene calls are TRBV4-1 and TRBJ1-1; no firm D call. Germline lookup yields CDR1 MGHRA and CDR2 YSYEKL. The CDR3 has 16 amino acids. V was clipped by 1 base and J by 0 bases, with 12 bases between them. This CDR3 is CASSQVAGMLNTEAFF. The CDR3 DNA follows: TGCGCCAGCAGCCAAGTCGCGGGAATGCTGAACACTGAAGCTTTCTTT.